These T cell receptor beta chains were read from a single sample in a study of CD8 T cells in ankylosing spondylitis. TCRdb itself ran the 5' RACE reads through MiXCR, one entry per CDR3 protein. The repertoire consists of 380,000 or so distinct CDR3 sequences, with approximately 22% occurring once and the leading ten covering 10% to 15%. The sample comprised blood, either unsorted or a sorted T cell fraction (not recorded which). These receptors all come from a male donor with ankylosing spondylitis or in good health (not recorded which). The CDR3 runs from the conserved cysteine through the conserved F or W. Fields, in order: D gene, CDR3 length, V gene, clone size, J gene, CDR3 DNA, CDR3 protein. D genes are given only for firm matches. Some rows mark clone size as missing; the rest say once, few, many or name a class of expanded clone.

D: TRBD2
length: 14
V: TRBV7-2
size: NA
J: TRBJ2-7
DNA: TGTGCCAGCAGCCTCACTAGCGGGGCCGCCGAGCAGTACTTC
CDR3: CASSLTSGAAEQYF

D: NA
length: 15
V: TRBV5-6
size: many
J: TRBJ2-3
DNA: TGTGCCAGCAGCTTCGGAGCGGCGGGCACAGATACGCAGTATTTT
CDR3: CASSFGAAGTDTQYF

D: NA
length: 16
V: TRBV7-9
size: NA
J: TRBJ2-2
DNA: TGTGCCAGCAGCTTATTGTCACATGCCAACACCGGGGAGCTGTTTTTT
CDR3: CASSLLSHANTGELFF

D: NA
length: 13
V: TRBV7-2
size: NA
J: TRBJ2-7
DNA: TGTGCCAGCAGCCTTGGGCCCTTCTACGAGCAGTACTTC
CDR3: CASSLGPFYEQYF

D: NA
length: 15
V: TRBV20-1
size: NA
J: TRBJ2-7
DNA: TGCAGTGCTTTACCGAGGGGGGACCTTCGCTACGAGCAGTACTTC
CDR3: CSALPRGDLRYEQYF

D: NA
length: 15
V: TRBV6-1
size: many
J: TRBJ1-1
DNA: TGTGCCAGCAGTGAAGCTGCCTCTGGGACCACTGAAGCTCTCTTT
CDR3: CASSEAASGTTEALF

D: NA
length: 13
V: TRBV4-1
size: few
J: TRBJ2-1
DNA: TGCGCCAGCAGCCCCTGGGCGTCCAATGGGCAGTTCTTC
CDR3: CASSPWASNGQFF

D: TRBD1
length: 14
V: TRBV9
size: few
J: TRBJ2-7
DNA: TGTGCCAGCAGCCCGGACAGGACCTCCTACGAGCAGTACTTC
CDR3: CASSPDRTSYEQYF

D: NA
length: 12
V: TRBV7-6
size: NA
J: TRBJ2-7
DNA: TGTGCCAGCAGCTTAGTTGAGTCTGAGCAGTACTTC
CDR3: CASSLVESEQYF

D: NA
length: 13
V: TRBV10-3
size: few
J: TRBJ2-1
DNA: TGTGCCATCACGGGTTACGGTCACAATGAGCAGTTCTTC
CDR3: CAITGYGHNEQFF

D: NA
length: 11
V: TRBV12-3/TRBV12-4
size: NA
J: TRBJ1-2
DNA: TGTGCCAGCAGTTTTGGCCCTGGCTACACCTTC
CDR3: CASSFGPGYTF

D: NA
length: 13
V: TRBV27
size: NA
J: TRBJ1-2
DNA: TGTGCCAGCAGTCCCCGGGATCGACGGGGCTACACCTTC
CDR3: CASSPRDRRGYTF

D: NA
length: 16
V: TRBV7-9
size: NA
J: TRBJ1-1
DNA: TGTGCCAGCAGCGCCCTTCCGGGACGGATGAACACTGAAGCTTTCTTT
CDR3: CASSALPGRMNTEAFF

D: TRBD1
length: 15
V: TRBV20-1
size: few
J: TRBJ2-3
DNA: TGCAGTGCAGAAGGGCCGCAGGGGGCAACAGATACGCAGTATTTT
CDR3: CSAEGPQGATDTQYF

D: TRBD1
length: 15
V: TRBV5-6
size: few
J: TRBJ2-5
DNA: TGTGCCAGCAGCGGTCCCGGGACAGGGAGAGAGACCCAGTACTTC
CDR3: CASSGPGTGRETQYF

D: NA
length: 16
V: TRBV6-1
size: NA
J: TRBJ1-1
DNA: TGTGCCAGCAGTGCCCATGACATGGAAAGGAACACTGAAGCTTTCTTT
CDR3: CASSAHDMERNTEAFF

D: TRBD2
length: 14
V: TRBV12-3/TRBV12-4
size: few
J: TRBJ2-5
DNA: TGTGCCAGCAGTTTCTGGGGGGGGCAAGAGACCCAGTACTTC
CDR3: CASSFWGGQETQYF

D: TRBD2
length: 18
V: TRBV29-1
size: NA
J: TRBJ2-1
DNA: TGCAGCGTTGAGGGGGCTTGGGCTAGCGGGGGGAACTACAATGAGCAGTTCTTC
CDR3: CSVEGAWASGGNYNEQFF

D: NA
length: 14
V: TRBV29-1
size: few
J: TRBJ2-6
DNA: TGCAGCGTTGGTGAAATCTCTGGGGCCAACGTCCTGACTTTC
CDR3: CSVGEISGANVLTF

D: NA
length: 14
V: TRBV30
size: few
J: TRBJ2-1
DNA: TGTGCCTGGTCCCGGGGGGCGGGATACGGTGAGCAGTTCTTC
CDR3: CAWSRGAGYGEQFF

D: NA
length: 17
V: TRBV4-1
size: NA
J: TRBJ2-2
DNA: TGCGCCAGCAGCCTTACTCCCGGGCTAGAGCCCACCGGGGAGCTGTTTTTT
CDR3: CASSLTPGLEPTGELFF

D: NA
length: 16
V: TRBV3-1
size: few
J: TRBJ2-1
DNA: TGTGCCAGCAGCCAAGCCCCGGGTGTCTCCTACAATGAGCAGTTCTTC
CDR3: CASSQAPGVSYNEQFF

D: TRBD1
length: 14
V: TRBV10-2
size: NA
J: TRBJ2-2
DNA: TGCGCCATAACAGGGGGGCTGAACACCGGGGAGCTGTTTTTT
CDR3: CAITGGLNTGELFF

D: TRBD1
length: 14
V: TRBV12-3/TRBV12-4
size: few
J: TRBJ1-2
DNA: TGTGCCAGCAGTACAAGACAGGGAGCCTATGGCTACACCTTC
CDR3: CASSTRQGAYGYTF

D: TRBD1
length: 18
V: TRBV28
size: NA
J: TRBJ2-7
DNA: TGTGCCAGCAGCCAACCCGCCGGGACAGGGAAGAATCGGTACGAGCAGTACTTC
CDR3: CASSQPAGTGKNRYEQYF

D: NA
length: 15
V: TRBV3-1
size: NA
J: TRBJ2-7
DNA: TGTGCCAGCAGCCAAGATCTCTCAAGTTCCTACGAGCAGTACTTC
CDR3: CASSQDLSSSYEQYF